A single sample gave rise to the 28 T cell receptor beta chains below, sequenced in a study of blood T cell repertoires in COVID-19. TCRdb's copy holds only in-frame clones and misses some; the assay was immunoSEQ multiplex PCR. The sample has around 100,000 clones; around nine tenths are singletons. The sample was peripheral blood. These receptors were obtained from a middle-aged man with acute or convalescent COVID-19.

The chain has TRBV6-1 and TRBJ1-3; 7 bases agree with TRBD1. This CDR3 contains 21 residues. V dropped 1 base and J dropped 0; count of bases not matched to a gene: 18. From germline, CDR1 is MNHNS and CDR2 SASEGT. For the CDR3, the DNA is TGTGCCAGCAGTGAAGTCGAAAGGATGGGACAGCCGATGTACTCTGGAAACACCATATATTTT. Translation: CASSEVERMGQPMYSGNTIYF.

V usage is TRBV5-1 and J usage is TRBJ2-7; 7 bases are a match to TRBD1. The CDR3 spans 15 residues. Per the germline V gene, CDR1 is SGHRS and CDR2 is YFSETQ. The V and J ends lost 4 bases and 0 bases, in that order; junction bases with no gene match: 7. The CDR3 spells CASSNLDRASYEQYF. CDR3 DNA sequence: TGCGCCAGCAGCAACCTAGACAGGGCCTCCTACGAGCAGTACTTC. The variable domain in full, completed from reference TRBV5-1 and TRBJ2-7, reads KAGVTQTPRYLIKTRGQQVTLSCSPISGHRSVSWYQQTPGQGLQFLFEYFSETQRNKGNFPGRFSGRQFSNSRSEMNVSTLELGDSALYLCASSNLDRASYEQYFGPGTRLTVT.

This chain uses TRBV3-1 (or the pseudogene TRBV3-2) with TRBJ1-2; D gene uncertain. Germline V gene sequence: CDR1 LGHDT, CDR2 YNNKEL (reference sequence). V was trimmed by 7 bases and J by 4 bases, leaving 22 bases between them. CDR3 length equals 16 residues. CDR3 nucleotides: TGTGCCAGCACCCCAAGAGGCGGGGTGGATAGCTATGGCTACACCTTC. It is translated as CASTPRGGVDSYGYTF.

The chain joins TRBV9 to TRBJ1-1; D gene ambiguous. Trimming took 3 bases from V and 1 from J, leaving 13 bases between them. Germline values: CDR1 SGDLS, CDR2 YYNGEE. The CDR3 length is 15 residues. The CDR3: CASSARVGRNTEAFF. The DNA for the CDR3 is TGTGCCAGCAGCGCCCGGGTGGGGAGGAACACTGAAGCTTTCTTT.

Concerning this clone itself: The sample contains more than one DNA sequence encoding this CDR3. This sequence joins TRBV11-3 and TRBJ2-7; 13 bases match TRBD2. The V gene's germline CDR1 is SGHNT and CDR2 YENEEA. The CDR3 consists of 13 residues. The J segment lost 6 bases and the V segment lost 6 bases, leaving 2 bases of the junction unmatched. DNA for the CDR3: TGTGCCAGCAGTAGGACTAGCGGGAGCGAGCAGTACTTC. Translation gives CASSRTSGSEQYF. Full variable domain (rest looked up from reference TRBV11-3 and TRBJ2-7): EAGVVQSPRYKIIEKKQPVAFWCNPISGHNTLYWYLQNLGQGPELLIRYENEEAVDDSQLPKDRFSAERLKGVDSTLKIQPAELGDSAVYLCASSRTSGSEQYFGPGTRLTVT.

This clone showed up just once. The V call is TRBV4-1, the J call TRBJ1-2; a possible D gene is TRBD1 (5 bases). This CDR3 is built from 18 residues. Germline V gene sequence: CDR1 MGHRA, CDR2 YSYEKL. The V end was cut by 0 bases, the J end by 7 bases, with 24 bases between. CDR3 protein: CASSQEGVFAGDVSGYTF. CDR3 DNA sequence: TGCGCCAGCAGCCAAGAAGGAGTATTTGCGGGGGACGTAAGTGGCTACACCTTC.

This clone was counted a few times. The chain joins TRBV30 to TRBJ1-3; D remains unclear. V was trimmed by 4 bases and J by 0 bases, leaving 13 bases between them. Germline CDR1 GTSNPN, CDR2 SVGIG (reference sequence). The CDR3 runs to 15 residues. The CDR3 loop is CAWIPNWSSGNTIYF. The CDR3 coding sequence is TGTGCCTGGATCCCTAACTGGAGCTCTGGAAACACCATATATTTT.

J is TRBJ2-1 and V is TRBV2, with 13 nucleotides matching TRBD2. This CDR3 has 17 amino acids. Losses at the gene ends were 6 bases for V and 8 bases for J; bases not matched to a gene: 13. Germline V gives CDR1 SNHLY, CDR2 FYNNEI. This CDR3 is CASSEYLWTSGSDEQFF. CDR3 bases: TGTGCCAGCAGCGAGTATCTTTGGACTAGCGGGAGCGATGAGCAGTTCTTC. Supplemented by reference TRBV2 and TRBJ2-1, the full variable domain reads EPEVTQTPSHQVTQMGQEVILRCVPISNHLYFYWYRQILGQKVEFLVSFYNNEISEKSEIFDDQFSVERPDGSNFTLKIRSTKLEDSAMYFCASSEYLWTSGSDEQFFGPGTRLTVL.

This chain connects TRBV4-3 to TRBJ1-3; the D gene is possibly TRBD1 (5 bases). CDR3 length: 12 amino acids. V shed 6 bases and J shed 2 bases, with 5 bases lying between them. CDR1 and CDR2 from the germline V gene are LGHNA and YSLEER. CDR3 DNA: TGCGCCAGCAGGGGGCCTGGAAACACCATATATTTT. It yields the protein CASRGPGNTIYF.

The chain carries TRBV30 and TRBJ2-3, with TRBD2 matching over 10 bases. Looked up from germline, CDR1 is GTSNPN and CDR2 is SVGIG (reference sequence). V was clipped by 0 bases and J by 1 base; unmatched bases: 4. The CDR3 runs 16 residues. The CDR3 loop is CAWSVALAGGTDTQYF. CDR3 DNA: TGTGCCTGGAGTGTAGCCCTAGCGGGGGGCACAGATACGCAGTATTTT.

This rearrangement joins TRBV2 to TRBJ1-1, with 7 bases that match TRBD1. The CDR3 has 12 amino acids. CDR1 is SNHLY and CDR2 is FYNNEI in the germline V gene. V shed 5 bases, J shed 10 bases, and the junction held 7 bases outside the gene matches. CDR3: CASSSDRVVAFF. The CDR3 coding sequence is TGTGCCAGCAGTTCCGACAGGGTGGTAGCTTTCTTT. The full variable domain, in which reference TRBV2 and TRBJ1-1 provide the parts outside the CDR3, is EPEVTQTPSHQVTQMGQEVILRCVPISNHLYFYWYRQILGQKVEFLVSFYNNEISEKSEIFDDQFSVERPDGSNFTLKIRSTKLEDSAMYFCASSSDRVVAFFGQGTRLTVV.

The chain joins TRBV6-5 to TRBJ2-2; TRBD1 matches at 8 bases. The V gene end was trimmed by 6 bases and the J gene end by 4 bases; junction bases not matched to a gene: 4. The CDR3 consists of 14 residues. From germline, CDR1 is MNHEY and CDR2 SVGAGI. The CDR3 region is CASRTDRATGELFF. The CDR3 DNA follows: TGTGCCAGCAGAACGGACAGGGCCACCGGGGAGCTGTTTTTT.

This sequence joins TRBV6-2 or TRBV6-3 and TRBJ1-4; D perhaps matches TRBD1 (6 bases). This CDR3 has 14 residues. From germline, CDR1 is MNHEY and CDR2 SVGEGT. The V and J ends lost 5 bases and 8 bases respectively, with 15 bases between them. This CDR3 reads CASSTTGFVEKLFF. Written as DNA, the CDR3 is TGTGCCAGCAGTACAACAGGGTTTGTCGAAAAACTGTTTTTT.

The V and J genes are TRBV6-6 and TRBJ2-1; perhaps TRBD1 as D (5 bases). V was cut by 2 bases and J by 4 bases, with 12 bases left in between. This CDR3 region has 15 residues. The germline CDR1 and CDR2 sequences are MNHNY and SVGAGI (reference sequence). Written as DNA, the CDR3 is TGTGCCAGCAGTTACGGGTTGGGGCGGTACAATGAGCAGTTCTTC. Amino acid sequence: CASSYGLGRYNEQFF.

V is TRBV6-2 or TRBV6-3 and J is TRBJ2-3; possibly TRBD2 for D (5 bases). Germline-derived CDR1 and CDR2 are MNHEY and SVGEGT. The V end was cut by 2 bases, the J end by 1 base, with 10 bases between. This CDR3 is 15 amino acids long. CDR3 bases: TGTGCCAGCAGTTACGAGGGTGTGGGCACAGATACGCAGTATTTT. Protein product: CASSYEGVGTDTQYF.

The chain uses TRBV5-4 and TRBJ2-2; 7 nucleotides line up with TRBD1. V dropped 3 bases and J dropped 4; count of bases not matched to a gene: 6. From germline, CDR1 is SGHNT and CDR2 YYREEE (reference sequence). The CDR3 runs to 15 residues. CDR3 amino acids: CASSSGTAVTGELFF. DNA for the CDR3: TGTGCCAGCAGCTCCGGGACAGCCGTCACCGGGGAGCTGTTTTTT.

The CDR3 nucleotides read TGTGCCAGCAGCCACATGCCGGGACACCGCACAGATACGCAGTATTTT. Translating gives CASSHMPGHRTDTQYF. J is TRBJ2-3 and V is TRBV3-1 (or the pseudogene TRBV3-2); tentatively, D is TRBD1 (6 bases). Trimming removed 3 bases at V and 1 base at J, with 14 bases between. The CDR3 runs to 16 residues. Per the germline V gene, CDR1 is LGHDT and CDR2 is YNNKEL (reference sequence).

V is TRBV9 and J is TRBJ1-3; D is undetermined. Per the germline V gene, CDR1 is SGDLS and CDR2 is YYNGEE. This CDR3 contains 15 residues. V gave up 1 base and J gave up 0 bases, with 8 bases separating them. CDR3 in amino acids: CASSVRHSSGNTIYF. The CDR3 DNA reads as TGTGCCAGCAGCGTACGACACAGCTCTGGAAACACCATATATTTT. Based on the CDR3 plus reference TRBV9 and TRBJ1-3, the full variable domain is DSGVTQTPKHLITATGQRVTLRCSPRSGDLSVYWYQQSLDQGLQFLIQYYNGEERAKGNILERFSAQQFPDLHSELNLSSLELGDSALYFCASSVRHSSGNTIYFGEGSWLTVV.

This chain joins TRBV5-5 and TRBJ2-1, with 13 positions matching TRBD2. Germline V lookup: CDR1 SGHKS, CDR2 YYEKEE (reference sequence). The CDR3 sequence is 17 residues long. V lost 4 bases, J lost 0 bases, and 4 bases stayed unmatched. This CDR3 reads CASSPRTSGSSYNEQFF. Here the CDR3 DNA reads TGTGCCAGCAGCCCCAGGACTAGCGGGAGCTCCTACAATGAGCAGTTCTTC.

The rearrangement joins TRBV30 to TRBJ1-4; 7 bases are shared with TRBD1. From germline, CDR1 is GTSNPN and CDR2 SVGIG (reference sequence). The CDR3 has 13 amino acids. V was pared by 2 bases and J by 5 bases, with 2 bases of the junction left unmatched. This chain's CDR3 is CAWSWGQNEKLFF. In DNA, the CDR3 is TGTGCCTGGAGTTGGGGACAGAATGAAAAACTGTTTTTT.

The CDR3 nucleotides read TGTGCCAGCAGCCAAGTACTGGGAGCCGAGCAGTACTTC. Protein: CASSQVLGAEQYF. V gene TRBV14 combines with J gene TRBJ2-7, with a possible D match to TRBD2 (5 bases). CDR3 length: 13 residues. Trimming took off 1 base at V and 6 bases at J, with 10 bases between the two ends. The V gene's germline CDR1 is SGHDN and CDR2 FVKESK.

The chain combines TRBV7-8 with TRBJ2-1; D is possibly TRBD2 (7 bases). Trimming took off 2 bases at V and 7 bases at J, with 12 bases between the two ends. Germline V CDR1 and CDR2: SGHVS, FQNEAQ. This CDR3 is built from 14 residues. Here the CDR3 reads CASSLRGGYNEQFF. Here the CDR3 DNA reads TGTGCCAGCAGCTTAAGGGGGGGGTATAATGAGCAGTTCTTC.

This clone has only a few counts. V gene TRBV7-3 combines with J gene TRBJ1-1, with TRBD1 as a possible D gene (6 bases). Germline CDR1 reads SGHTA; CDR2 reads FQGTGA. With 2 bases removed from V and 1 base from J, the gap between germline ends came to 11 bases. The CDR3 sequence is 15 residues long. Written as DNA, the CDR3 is TGTGCCAGCAGCTTATTTGGGACAAAGAACACTGAAGCTTTCTTT. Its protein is CASSLFGTKNTEAFF. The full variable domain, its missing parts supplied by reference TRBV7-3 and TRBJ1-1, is GAGVSQTPSNKVTEKGKYVELRCDPISGHTALYWYRQSLGQGPEFLIYFQGTGAADDSGLPNDRFFAVRPEGSVSTLKIQRTERGDSAVYLCASSLFGTKNTEAFFGQGTRLTVV.

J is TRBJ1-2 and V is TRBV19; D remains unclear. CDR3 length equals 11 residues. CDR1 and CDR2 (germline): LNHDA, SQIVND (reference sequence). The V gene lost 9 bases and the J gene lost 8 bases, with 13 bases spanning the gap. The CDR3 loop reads CARSMSPGYTF. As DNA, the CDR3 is TGTGCCAGGAGCATGTCCCCGGGCTACACCTTC.

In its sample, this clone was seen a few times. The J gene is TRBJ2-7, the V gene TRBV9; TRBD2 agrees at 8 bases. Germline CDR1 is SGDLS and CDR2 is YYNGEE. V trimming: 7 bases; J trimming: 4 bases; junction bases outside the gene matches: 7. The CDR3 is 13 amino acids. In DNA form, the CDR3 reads TGTGCCAGCTCCGGGAGGGCCGGGTACGAGCAGTACTTC. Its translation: CASSGRAGYEQYF.

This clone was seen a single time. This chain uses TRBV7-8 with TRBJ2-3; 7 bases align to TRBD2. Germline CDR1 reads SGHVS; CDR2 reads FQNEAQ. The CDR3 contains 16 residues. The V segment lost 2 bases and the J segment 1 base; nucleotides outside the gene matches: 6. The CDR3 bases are TGTGCCAGCAGCTTATTGGCTAGCGGTGGCACAGATACGCAGTATTTT. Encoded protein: CASSLLASGGTDTQYF.

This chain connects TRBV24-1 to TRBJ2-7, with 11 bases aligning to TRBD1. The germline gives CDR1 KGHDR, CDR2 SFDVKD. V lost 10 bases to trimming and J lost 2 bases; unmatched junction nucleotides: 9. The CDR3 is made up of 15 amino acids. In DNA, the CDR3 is TGTGCCACTAAAAGGGGACAGGGGGTCCCCTACGAGCAGTACTTC. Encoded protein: CATKRGQGVPYEQYF.

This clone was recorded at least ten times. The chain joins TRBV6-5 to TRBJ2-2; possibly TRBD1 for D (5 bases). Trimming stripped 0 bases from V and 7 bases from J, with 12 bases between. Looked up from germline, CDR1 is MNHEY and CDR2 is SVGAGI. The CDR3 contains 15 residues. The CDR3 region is CASSYSQGGGGELFF. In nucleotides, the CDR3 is TGTGCCAGCAGTTACTCGCAGGGTGGTGGCGGGGAGCTGTTTTTT.